One and the same sample provided the 2 T cell receptor beta chains below, sequenced in a study of beta chain features in type 1 diabetes. Investigators reverse transcribed all isolated RNA, so they sequenced expressed TCRB transcripts. Sequenced by immunoSEQ multiplex PCR; TCRdb stores in-frame clones only, minus some. The repertoire holds 350,000 to 450,000 clones, over 13% seen once, with approximately 0.019% in the top ten. The source material was naive CD4+ T cells from blood. The origin of the receptors is a woman younger than 30 in good health.

This clone was detected a few times. The rearrangement joins TRBV4-2 to TRBJ2-2, with no clear D. The CDR3 has 14 residues. The V and J ends lost 2 bases and 5 bases respectively, with 9 bases between them. Germline V CDR1 and CDR2: LGHNA, YNFKEQ. This CDR3 is CASSQPSGTGELFF. CDR3 bases: TGTGCCAGCAGCCAACCGTCCGGGACCGGGGAGCTGTTTTTT.

The CDR3 here is CASIPSGTWGNEQFF. As DNA, the CDR3 is TGTGCCAGCATCCCTAGCGGGACCTGGGGGAATGAGCAGTTCTTC. The rearrangement joins TRBV28 to TRBJ2-1; 9 nucleotides align to TRBD2. V lost 7 bases to trimming and J lost 7 bases; unmatched junction nucleotides: 11. Germline V CDR1 and CDR2: MDHEN, SYDVKM. The CDR3 is 15 residues long. The entire variable domain, with the rest obtained from reference TRBV28 and TRBJ2-1, is as follows: DVKVTQSSRYLVKRTGEKVFLECVQDMDHENMFWYRQDPGLGLRLIYFSYDVKMKEKGDIPEGYSVSREKKERFSLILESASTNQTSMYLCASIPSGTWGNEQFFGPGTRLTVL.